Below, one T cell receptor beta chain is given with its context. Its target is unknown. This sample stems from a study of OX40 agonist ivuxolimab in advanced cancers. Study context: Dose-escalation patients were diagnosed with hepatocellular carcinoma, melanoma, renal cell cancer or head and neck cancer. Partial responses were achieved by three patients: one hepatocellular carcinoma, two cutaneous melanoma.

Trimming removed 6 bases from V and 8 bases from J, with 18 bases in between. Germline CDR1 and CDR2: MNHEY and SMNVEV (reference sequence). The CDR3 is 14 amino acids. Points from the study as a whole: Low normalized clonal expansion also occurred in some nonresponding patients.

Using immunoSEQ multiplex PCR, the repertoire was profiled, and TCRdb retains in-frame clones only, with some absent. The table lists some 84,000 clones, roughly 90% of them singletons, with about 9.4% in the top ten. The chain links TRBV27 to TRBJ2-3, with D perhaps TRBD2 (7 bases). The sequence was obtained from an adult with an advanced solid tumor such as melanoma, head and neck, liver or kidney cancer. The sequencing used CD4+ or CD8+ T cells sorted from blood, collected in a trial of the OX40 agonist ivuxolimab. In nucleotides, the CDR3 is TGTGCCAGCAGCGTGCTCGGGGGGCGGGTTACGCAGTATTTT. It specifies CASSVLGGRVTQYF.